This T cell receptor beta chain appears in the sequencing data of a study of blood T cell repertoires in COVID-19. Study background: Acute-phase and convalescent COVID-19 samples originated in the United States, Italy and Spain.

The V and J ends lost 6 bases and 2 bases, in that order; junction bases with no gene match: 3. The CDR3 is made up of 13 amino acids. Germline V gene data show CDR1 as SNHLY and CDR2 as FYNNEI. Only in-frame clones appear in the TCRdb table, and some are missing; sequencing was by immunoSEQ multiplex PCR. The table lists 120,000 or so clones, about four fifths of them singletons. The rearrangement joins TRBV2 to TRBJ2-7, with 8 bases identical to TRBD1. The sample was peripheral blood. The sequence came from a man older than 75 with active or convalescent COVID-19. The CDR3 loop reads CASSETGAYEQYF. CDR3 DNA sequence: TGTGCCAGCAGCGAGACAGGGGCCTACGAGCAGTACTTC.